This is a list of T cell receptor beta chains from one sample in a study of T cells in Graves' hyperthyroidism and ophthalmopathy. TCRdb fed the multiplex PCR reads into MiXCR, producing one record per CDR3 protein. Here the sample spans over 650,000 distinct CDR3 sequences, 15% to 20% being singletons. Sequenced material: blood. These receptors were collected from a man between 18 and 35 years old with Graves' hyperthyroidism. The conserved cysteine and the conserved F or W are not part of the CDR3 here.

>TRBJ2-1|TRBV30
AWSVPTSNEQF
>TRBJ2-3|TRBV10-3
AISETQATSGRTDTQY
>TRBJ2-3|TRBV19
ASGTSGRPDTQY
>TRBJ2-5|TRBV20-1
SARDQGGRGGETQY
>TRBJ2-1|TRBV2
ARTGGAGGNEQF
>TRBJ2-1|TRBV12-3/TRBV12-4
ASSGTSGSNEQF
>TRBJ2-7|TRBV28
ASRETGYEQY
>TRBJ2-7|TRBV5-8
ASSFAGTGVPYEQY
>TRBJ2-5|TRBV15
ATSRDRGAETQY
>TRBJ2-1|TRBV5-1
ASSLASRQSYNEQF
>TRBJ2-1|TRBV5-1
ASSSTSGRARSYNEQF
>TRBJ1-2|TRBV2
ASSVNGRGQGSIYGYT
>TRBJ2-1|TRBV12-3/TRBV12-4
ASTISSFSYNEQF
>TRBJ1-4|TRBV6-5
ASSYRGQPNEKLF
>TRBJ1-2|TRBV7-2
ASSLGPELLSGYT
>TRBJ1-1|TRBV6-2/TRBV6-3
ASSYSPGRGTEAF
>TRBJ2-7|TRBV19
ASSTAGTAGHEQY
>TRBJ2-1|TRBV18
ASSPRQTSGVGQF
>TRBJ1-6|TRBV7-8
ASSLGTNSPLH
>TRBJ1-1|TRBV2
ASTRQGITEAF
>TRBJ1-4|TRBV7-9
ATASPGTGDEKLF
>TRBJ2-1|TRBV6-5
ASSSLVEQF
>TRBJ2-1|TRBV27
ASSPHLVGNEQF
>TRBJ2-2|TRBV7-2
ASSHRLAPTGELF
>TRBJ2-6|TRBV28
ASSKLLSGANVLT
>TRBJ2-7|TRBV7-2
ASSLGGGHLSYEQY
>TRBJ1-1|TRBV6-2/TRBV6-3
ASTDQGGASEAF
>TRBJ1-1|TRBV6-6
ASSYFSLQGTEAF
>TRBJ2-3|TRBV12-3/TRBV12-4
ASSWDLGDTQY
>TRBJ1-1|TRBV7-3
ASSLTYSTEAF
>TRBJ2-7|TRBV30
AWSGQDYEQY
>TRBJ1-3|TRBV25-1
ASSVLSGNTIY
>TRBJ2-7|TRBV3-1
ASSPQTSGFYEQY
>TRBJ2-1|TRBV19
ASSTYNEQF
>TRBJ2-7|TRBV20-1
SARPSQRLRDWDEQY
>TRBJ2-1|TRBV24-1
ATSDFGSSYNEQF
>TRBJ2-3|TRBV2
ASSGDRADTQY
>TRBJ1-2|TRBV18
ASSLGTSQLASGYT
>TRBJ2-5|TRBV4-1
ASSPFSYQETQY
>TRBJ1-3|TRBV28
ASTPPGGNTIY
>TRBJ1-2|TRBV12-3/TRBV12-4
ASSSDTANYGYT
>TRBJ2-5|TRBV20-1
SATGIGGRETQY
>TRBJ1-3|TRBV6-1
ASSYPTGAAGNTIY
>TRBJ2-1|TRBV11-3
ASSLVTGGTYNEQF
>TRBJ1-2|TRBV19
ASSPGGRRNYGYT
>TRBJ2-7|TRBV3-1
ASSQEGGDSEQY
>TRBJ2-1|TRBV10-1
ASSGDRYNEQF
>TRBJ2-7|TRBV30
AWGDWRTDEQY
>TRBJ1-2|TRBV6-1
ASSPLSRGAGTYGYT
>TRBJ2-7|TRBV28
ASRTGGGVTSEQY
>TRBJ2-7|TRBV7-8
ASSLVGVGGEQY
>TRBJ2-7|TRBV7-2
ASSATRSPSYEQY
>TRBJ2-7|TRBV20-1
SFLPGRYEQY
>TRBJ2-7|TRBV20-1
SATALTGDPSYEQY
>TRBJ1-3|TRBV12-3/TRBV12-4
ASSLLENTIY